This T cell receptor beta chain was recorded in a study of blood T cell repertoires in COVID-19. On the study more broadly: From T cells, B-cell-depleted T cells, or PBMCs came the material, which was cDNA or gDNA.

This CDR3 is built from 12 residues. The V gene lost 7 bases and the J gene lost 4 bases, with 10 bases spanning the gap. Germline V gives CDR1 MNHNY, CDR2 SVGAGI (reference sequence). As originally analysed: The authors estimated nucleated cell counts from reference gene primer amplification. Assay: immunoSEQ multiplex PCR; the TCRdb copy retains only in-frame clones and omits some. The V and J calls and clone size were taken over from that table, and D and trimming were inferred from the DNA. This table has around 270,000 clones, 65% to 85% appearing once. Sequenced sample: peripheral blood. The sequence derives from a middle-aged woman who had recovered from COVID-19. V usage is TRBV6-6 and J usage is TRBJ1-1; possibly TRBD1 for D (5 bases). CDR3 DNA sequence: TGTGCCAGCAAGGCGGGGGGCACTGAAGCTTTCTTT. It yields the protein CASKAGGTEAFF.